This TCR beta chain comes out of a study of blood T cell repertoires in COVID-19. On the study more broadly: COVID-19 samples collected from the United States, Italy and Spain covered acute and convalescent phases. PBMCs, B-cell-depleted T cells, or T cells provided the cDNA or gDNA that made up the material.

Per the original data handling: Estimation of nucleated cell counts relied on the amplification of reference gene primers. TCRdb's table, derived via immunoSEQ multiplex PCR, lists solely in-frame clones and lacks some. V, J and clone size derive from that table, while D and trimming were established from the DNA sequence. This table holds some 290,000 clones, about 76% found once. With 5 bases clipped from V and 6 bases from J, the junction kept 12 bases outside the gene matches. The CDR3 has 16 amino acids. Looked up from germline, CDR1 is SGHVS and CDR2 is FNYEAQ. Sequencing was carried out using peripheral blood. The chain has TRBV7-6 and TRBJ2-3; 9 nucleotides agree with TRBD2. The origin of this receptor is a woman aged 55-75 years with active or convalescent COVID-19. CDR3 DNA sequence: TGTGCCAGCAGCGTCGACCTTAGCGGGGGTGGGGATACGCAGTATTTT. Translation gives CASSVDLSGGGDTQYF.